This T cell receptor beta chain appears in the sequencing data of a study of CXCR3-negative and CXCR3-positive naive CD8 T cells. General study points: Much lower diversity was found in memory CD8+ cells, while both naive subsets had comparably high diversity.

As concerns this clonotype: The antigen is not known.

The authors prepared UMI-labeled TRB cDNA libraries by 5' RACE. Following a re-call of the 5' RACE reads, TCRdb has one entry per CDR3 protein and lacks DNA. Its table lists 45,000 to 75,000 distinct CDR3 sequences. Triplicate sorts of roughly 300,000 cells per CD8+ subset. By phenotype, naive CD8+ T cells were CD45RO-CCR7+CD27+CD95-. The sequenced material came from naive CXCR3- CD8+ T cells from blood. Subset of the sample: CD45RO-CCR7+CD27+CD95- naive CD8+ T cells lacking CXCR3 (TNR3-). The sequence derives from a human donor in good health. Some clones in this sample may be carry-over from other donors' samples.

CDR3 sequence: CASTTSRGLNTEAFF. V usage is TRBV6-2 or TRBV6-3 and J usage is TRBJ1-1. Germline V gives CDR1 MNHEY, CDR2 SVGEGT. CDR3 length: 15 amino acids.